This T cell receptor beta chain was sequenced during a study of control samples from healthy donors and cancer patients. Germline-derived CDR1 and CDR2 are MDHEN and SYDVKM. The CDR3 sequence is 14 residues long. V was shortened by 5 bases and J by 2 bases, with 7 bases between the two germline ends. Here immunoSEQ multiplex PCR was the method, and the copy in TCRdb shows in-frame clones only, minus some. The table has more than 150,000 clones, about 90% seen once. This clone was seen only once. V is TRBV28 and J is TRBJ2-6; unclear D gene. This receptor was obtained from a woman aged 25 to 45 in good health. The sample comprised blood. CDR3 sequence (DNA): TGTGCCAGCAGTCGGAAGACTGGGGCCAACGTCCTGACTTTC. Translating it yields CASSRKTGANVLTF.